A selection of T cell receptor beta chains follows, all from one sample in a study of T cells in Graves' hyperthyroidism and ophthalmopathy. From the multiplex PCR reads, TCRdb called clonotypes with MiXCR, one entry per CDR3 protein. The sample carries roughly 350,000 distinct CDR3 sequences, about an eighth recorded once. Sample: blood. The receptors here all came from a woman between 40 and 50 years old with Graves' ophthalmopathy. Both conserved end residues are part of each CDR3. D genes are given only for firm matches. The listing skips clone size in some rows; elsewhere it reads once, few, many or a size class.

TRBJ1-2	.	.	TRBV20-1	TGCAGTGCTAGAGGGGGCAGTGCTAACTATGGCTACACCTTC	CSARGGSANYGYTF
TRBJ1-6	many	.	TRBV9	TGTGCCAGCAGCGTAGACGTGGGCCTAGATTCACCCCTCCACTTT	CASSVDVGLDSPLHF
TRBJ2-3	many	.	TRBV11-3	TGTGCCAGCAGCTTAGGGCCAATGTCAGATACGCAGTATTTT	CASSLGPMSDTQYF
TRBJ1-3	few	.	TRBV5-1	TGCGCCAGCAGCTTCCAGGGGTCCAACACCATATATTTT	CASSFQGSNTIYF
TRBJ2-7	many	.	TRBV29-1	TGCAGCGGGACGAGTCGGGCCAGCTCCTACGAGCAGTACTTC	CSGTSRASSYEQYF
TRBJ2-4	many	TRBD1	TRBV7-2	TGTGCCAGCAGCTCGGGACAGGGGGACAAAAACATTCAGTACTTC	CASSSGQGDKNIQYF
TRBJ2-2	many	TRBD1	TRBV6-2/TRBV6-3	TGTGCCAGCAGGAGGACAGGGGGGTTCAACACCGGGGAGCTGTTTTTT	CASRRTGGFNTGELFF
TRBJ2-7	.	.	TRBV18	TGTGCCAGCTCACCATATGAGGGGCAGTACTTC	CASSPYEGQYF
TRBJ1-1	few	.	TRBV30	TGTGCCTGGAGTGTACCCTACCGGGTTATGAACACTGAAGCTTTCTTT	CAWSVPYRVMNTEAFF
TRBJ1-1	many	.	TRBV10-3	TGTGCCATCAGCCCGAATTCGAACACTGAAGCTTTCTTT	CAISPNSNTEAFF
TRBJ1-6	few	.	TRBV9	TGTGCCAGCAGCGTAGGTGGTGGGGCCGATAATTCACCCCTCCACTTT	CASSVGGGADNSPLHF
TRBJ2-1	few	.	TRBV5-1	TGCGCCAGCAGCTTGGCTTCGGGGGGCTCCGTTCATGAGCAGTTCTTC	CASSLASGGSVHEQFF
TRBJ2-6	few	.	TRBV7-2	TGTGCCAGCAGCTTACCCCGGGTGGACGGGGCCAACGTCCTGACTTTC	CASSLPRVDGANVLTF
TRBJ1-1	.	.	TRBV3-1	TGTGCCAGCAGCCGAGGCCCGGGGAACACTGAAGCTTTCTTT	CASSRGPGNTEAFF
TRBJ2-7	many	TRBD1	TRBV19	TGTGCCAGTAGACGAACAGGGACAGCCTACGAGCAGTACTTC	CASRRTGTAYEQYF
TRBJ2-2	.	.	TRBV20-1	TGCAGTGCTAGTTCCCCGGGGGAGCTGTTTTTT	CSASSPGELFF
TRBJ2-7	.	.	TRBV10-3	TGTGCCATCAGTCAAACAGGGAAAGCCTACGAGCAGTACTTC	CAISQTGKAYEQYF
TRBJ2-1	many	.	TRBV27	TGTGCCAGCAGTTTAGAGGGACTTACTATTAATGAGCAGTTCTTC	CASSLEGLTINEQFF
TRBJ1-1	many	.	TRBV13	TGTGCCAGCACTTACAAGGGGGTAAGCACTGAAGCTTTCTTT	CASTYKGVSTEAFF
TRBJ1-4	many	TRBD1	TRBV28	TGTGCCAGCAGGGGAAACTTGGACAGGGTCGAAAAACTGTTTTTT	CASRGNLDRVEKLFF
TRBJ1-2	many	.	TRBV5-6	TGTGCCAGCAGCTGGGGACAAGGTTACTATGGCTACACCTTC	CASSWGQGYYGYTF
TRBJ1-4	.	TRBD1	TRBV3-1	TGTGCCAGCAGCTCCCGACAGGGTAGCGAAAAACTGTTTTTT	CASSSRQGSEKLFF
TRBJ2-1	few	.	TRBV14	TGTGCCAGCAGCCAAGTTCCATTAGGTGAGCAGTTCTTC	CASSQVPLGEQFF
TRBJ1-3	few	.	TRBV3-1	TGTGCCAGCAGCCCCCGTCCGGGGGGCGGTGGAAACACCATATATTTT	CASSPRPGGGGNTIYF
TRBJ1-4	.	TRBD1	TRBV5-1	TGCGCCAGCAGCGCCCGACAGGGATCCCCACCTAATGAAAAACTGTTTTTT	CASSARQGSPPNEKLFF
TRBJ2-2	many	.	TRBV10-1	TGCGCCAGCAGTGAGTCGCCAGGCGGCACCGGGGAGCTGTTTTTT	CASSESPGGTGELFF
TRBJ2-2	many	TRBD1	TRBV7-2	TGTGCCAGCAGCACGGGGGACAGGGGGCTAGCCGGGGAGCTGTTTTTT	CASSTGDRGLAGELFF
TRBJ2-1	many	.	TRBV7-9	TGTGCCAGCAGCTTACTGAGACGGAACCACAATGAGCAGTTCTTC	CASSLLRRNHNEQFF
TRBJ2-2	few	.	TRBV14	TGTGCCAGCAGCCAACAAAACATGGTCGGGGAGCTGTTTTTT	CASSQQNMVGELFF
TRBJ2-7	many	TRBD2	TRBV7-9	TGTGCCAGCAGCCGTACCGGGACTAGCCCTCCGTACGAGCAGTACTTC	CASSRTGTSPPYEQYF
TRBJ2-5	many	.	TRBV24-1	TGTGCCACCATCGGCAGGGGACGCTGGGTAGGAGAGACCCAGTACTTC	CATIGRGRWVGETQYF
TRBJ2-7	many	TRBD1	TRBV7-2	TGTGCCAGCAGCGTGGGACAGGGGGCCTCCTACGAGCAGTACTTC	CASSVGQGASYEQYF
TRBJ2-1	many	TRBD2	TRBV20-1	TGCAGTGCAAAGAGGGGTAGCGGGGGGGTCGGGGAGCAGTTCTTC	CSAKRGSGGVGEQFF
TRBJ2-7	.	TRBD2	TRBV10-3	TGTGCCATCGGCGATAGCGGGAGAGTAAACCCCTACGAGCAGTACTTC	CAIGDSGRVNPYEQYF
TRBJ2-7	many	TRBD2	TRBV20-1	TGCAGTGCTTGGACTAGCGGGAGTTTTGGGCGAGAGCAGTACTTC	CSAWTSGSFGREQYF
TRBJ1-1	many	TRBD1	TRBV12-3/TRBV12-4	TGTGCCAGCAGAAGAACAGGGGGTAGAGGTGAAGCTTTCTTT	CASRRTGGRGEAFF
TRBJ2-1	.	.	TRBV18	TGTGCCAGCTCACCCCAGGGTAAATCTCGCAATGAGCAGTTCTTC	CASSPQGKSRNEQFF
TRBJ2-5	many	TRBD1	TRBV12-3/TRBV12-4	TGTGCCAGCACCGAACAGGGGCAAGAGACCCAGTACTTC	CASTEQGQETQYF
TRBJ1-6	.	.	TRBV12-3/TRBV12-4	TGTGCCAGCAGTTTAACTCTCGGCGGCTCCTATAATTCACCCCTCCACTTT	CASSLTLGGSYNSPLHF
TRBJ1-1	.	TRBD1	TRBV29-1	TGCAGCGTAGCCGGGGCAGGGGGAACTGGCGTCACTGAAGCTTTCTTT	CSVAGAGGTGVTEAFF
TRBJ2-7	many	TRBD2	TRBV4-1	TGCGCCAGCAGCCAGGTTCTAGCGGGAGGTAACTACGAGCAGTACTTC	CASSQVLAGGNYEQYF
TRBJ1-2	.	.	TRBV6-1	TGTGCCAGCAGTGAAGTCGGCTACACCTTC	CASSEVGYTF
TRBJ2-5	many	.	TRBV7-9	TGTGCCAGCAGCCCACCAGGGCGGGGGCCTCAAGAGACCCAGTACTTC	CASSPPGRGPQETQYF
TRBJ2-3	many	TRBD1	TRBV29-1	TGCAGCGTTGAAGATCGAGGGACAGGGTCCAGCACAGATACGCAGTATTTT	CSVEDRGTGSSTDTQYF
TRBJ1-4	.	.	TRBV3-1	TGTGCCAGCAGCCAACAACCGGGAGGAGATGAAAAACTGTTTTTT	CASSQQPGGDEKLFF
TRBJ2-2	.	TRBD1	TRBV2	TGTGCCAGCAGGCTGTCAGGGGGCATGCGTGGAACCGGGGAGCTGTTTTTT	CASRLSGGMRGTGELFF
TRBJ1-4	many	.	TRBV2	TGTGCCAGCTTAGGTAACTGGAGAAATGAAAAACTGTTTTTT	CASLGNWRNEKLFF
TRBJ2-4	many	.	TRBV20-1	TGCAGTGCTAGCCGGCTAGGGGGCAAAAACATTCAGTACTTC	CSASRLGGKNIQYF
TRBJ1-5	many	TRBD1	TRBV28	TGTGCCAGCAGTTTAGGGGTGGGGACAGGGGTTAATCAGCCCCAGCATTTT	CASSLGVGTGVNQPQHF
TRBJ2-3	many	TRBD2	TRBV11-2	TGTGCCAGCAGCTTAGGACTAGCGGGAGACTCAGATACGCAGTATTTT	CASSLGLAGDSDTQYF
TRBJ2-2	few	.	TRBV29-1	TGCAGCGTTGACAACACCGGGGAGCTGTTTTTT	CSVDNTGELFF